This T cell receptor (beta chain) was recovered during a study of cytomegalovirus exposure and HLA in healthy donors. Points from the study as a whole: The productive fraction for most TCR beta V segments was about 87% or about 30% in an earlier analysis. Common viral pathogens (according to a later analysis) appeared linked to several of the most significant clusters.

The study ran its PCR with 60 Vbeta and 13 Jbeta primers. The data were produced by immunoSEQ multiplex PCR, yet TCRdb's version contains in-frame clones alone and is incomplete. The listing records about 200,000 clones. Germline values: CDR1 MNHEY, CDR2 SMNVEV (reference sequence). The CDR3 sequence is 15 residues long. Unmatched junction bases numbered 5, after V lost 2 bases and J lost 4 bases. About this clone itself: Its antigen is not identified.

V gene TRBV27 combines with J gene TRBJ2-7; TRBD2 matches 10 bases. Input material: PBMCs. This clonotype was sampled from a girl aged 2 to 10 in good health and CMV-seropositive. CDR3 in DNA: TGTGCCAGCAGTTTAAGCGGGAGGGCCGGATACGAGCAGTACTTC. Protein: CASSLSGRAGYEQYF.